A single sample is the source of the 28 T cell receptor beta chains below, sequenced in a study of blood T cell repertoires in COVID-19. Measured with immunoSEQ multiplex PCR; TCRdb has only the in-frame clones, and not every one. The data show under 300,000 clones, almost 85% seen once. The sample taken for sequencing was PBMCs or T cells enriched from blood (not recorded which). The receptors derive from a man aged 40-49 years who had recovered from COVID-19.

J is TRBJ2-5 and V is TRBV12-3 or TRBV12-4; D not resolved. This CDR3 comprises 13 residues. Trimming removed 6 bases at V and 5 bases at J, with 13 bases between. The CDR3 sequence is CASRSKNGETQYF. CDR3 nucleotides: TGTGCCAGCAGATCCAAGAACGGGGAGACCCAGTACTTC.

The chain links TRBV9 to TRBJ2-1; TRBD2 is a possible D gene (6 bases). Trimming removed 4 bases at V and 3 bases at J, with 17 bases between. From germline, CDR1 is SGDLS and CDR2 YYNGEE. The CDR3 length is 16 residues. CDR3 sequence reads: CASSPHSGQVYNEQFF. The CDR3 DNA reads as TGTGCCAGCAGCCCACATAGCGGTCAGGTCTACAATGAGCAGTTCTTC.

The chain joins TRBV12-5 to TRBJ1-2; 8 nucleotides agree with TRBD1. Germline assignment: CDR1 LGHNT and CDR2 FRNRAP. The CDR3 is made up of 16 amino acids. V was clipped by 1 base and J by 8 bases; unmatched bases: 12. Here the CDR3 reads CASGLAVGDRIDGYTF. CDR3 in DNA: TGTGCTAGTGGTTTGGCAGTCGGGGACAGGATCGACGGCTACACCTTC.

The chain combines TRBV19 with TRBJ1-5; tentative D call: TRBD1 (6 bases). This CDR3 comprises 13 residues. Germline CDR1 is LNHDA and CDR2 is SQIVND (reference sequence). V shed 7 bases and J shed 4 bases, with 11 bases lying between them. CDR3 loop: CASNGQGNQPQHF. The CDR3 DNA sequence: TGTGCCAGTAACGGCCAGGGGAATCAGCCCCAGCATTTT. Together with reference TRBV19 and TRBJ1-5, the CDR3 gives the full variable domain: DGGITQSPKYLFRKEGQNVTLSCEQNLNHDAMYWYRQDPGQGLRLIYYSQIVNDFQKGDIAEGYSVSREKKESFPLTVTSAQKNPTAFYLCASNGQGNQPQHFGDGTRLSIL.

The chain has TRBV7-3 and TRBJ2-3, with TRBD2 matching 7 bases. Germline lookup yields CDR1 SGHTA and CDR2 FQGTGA. The V segment lost 3 bases and the J segment 6 bases; nucleotides outside the gene matches: 9. CDR3 length: 15 residues. The CDR3 coding sequence is TGTGCCAGCAGCTTGCTGGGAGGGAAGTCGGATACGCAGTATTTT. It codes for CASSLLGGKSDTQYF.

This chain uses TRBV5-1 with TRBJ1-2, with TRBD1 matching over 8 bases. The V and J ends lost 3 bases and 4 bases, in that order; junction bases with no gene match: 5. The germline V gene has CDR1 SGHRS and CDR2 YFSETQ. This CDR3 contains 14 residues. Written as DNA, the CDR3 is TGCGCCAGCAGCTACTTAGGGACAGGCTATGGCTACACCTTC. Translating it yields CASSYLGTGYGYTF.

V usage is TRBV11-1 and J usage is TRBJ2-7; D call uncertain. Germline-derived CDR1 and CDR2 are SGHAT and FQDESV (reference sequence). CDR3 size: 16 residues. Trimming took off 1 base at V and 3 bases at J, with 16 bases between the two ends. CDR3 DNA sequence: TGTGCCAGCAGCTTAGGCGGTAGCCTGCAGTACTACGAGCAGTACTTC. Translating gives CASSLGGSLQYYEQYF.

This clone has a single count. V gene TRBV28 combines with J gene TRBJ1-4; D gene unclear. CDR3 length: 16 amino acids. V was shortened by 1 base and J by 0 bases, with 9 bases between the two germline ends. Germline CDR1 MDHEN, CDR2 SYDVKM. The CDR3 region has the DNA TGTGCCAGCAGTTTATCCGGAGGGTCAACTAATGAAAAACTGTTTTTT. It yields the protein CASSLSGGSTNEKLFF.

The chain employs TRBV6-5 and TRBJ2-5; 10 bases are a match to TRBD1. The CDR3 contains 14 residues. Germline loops: CDR1 MNHEY, CDR2 SVGAGI. The V gene end was trimmed by 7 bases and the J gene end by 5 bases; junction bases not matched to a gene: 7. CDR3 sequence: CASNRQGAGETQYF. The CDR3, as DNA: TGTGCCAGCAACCGACAGGGGGCCGGGGAGACCCAGTACTTC.

The chain has TRBV19 and TRBJ1-5; D is undetermined. The germline V gene has CDR1 LNHDA and CDR2 SQIVND (reference sequence). V gave up 6 bases and J gave up 3 bases, with 9 bases separating them. The CDR3 length is 13 residues. CDR3 sequence (DNA): TGTGCCAGTAGCCCCTTTATCAATCAGCCCCAGCATTTT. Its translation: CASSPFINQPQHF.

V is TRBV7-2 and J is TRBJ2-7; 7 nucleotides line up with TRBD1. Germline-derived CDR1 and CDR2 are SGHTA and FQGNSA. J lost 0 bases, V lost 5 bases, and 10 bases had no gene match. The CDR3 extends over 16 amino acids. CDR3 coding DNA: TGTGCCAGCAGCAGGATGGCGCGACAGGGCTCCTACGAGCAGTACTTC. Its translation is CASSRMARQGSYEQYF.

This clone was detected only a few times. The chain carries TRBV7-6 and TRBJ1-2; 7 bases fit TRBD1. In germline, CDR1 is SGHVS, CDR2 FNYEAQ. The CDR3 has 15 residues. The trim removed 2 bases at V and 6 bases at J, leaving 9 bases unmatched. Here the CDR3 reads CASSLRSTGVNGYTF. CDR3 in DNA: TGTGCCAGCAGCTTACGGTCCACAGGGGTAAATGGCTACACCTTC.

The chain uses TRBV7-9 and TRBJ1-1, with D maybe TRBD1 (6 bases). The V and J ends lost 1 base and 0 bases respectively, with 9 bases between them. The length of the CDR3 is 15 residues. Germline V gives CDR1 SEHNR, CDR2 FQNEAQ (reference sequence). CDR3 sequence: CASSLGQVLNTEAFF. CDR3 nucleotide sequence: TGTGCCAGCAGCTTAGGACAGGTTTTGAACACTGAAGCTTTCTTT. Full variable domain (outside the CDR3, taken from reference TRBV7-9 and TRBJ1-1): DTGVSQNPRHKITKRGQNVTFRCDPISEHNRLYWYRQTLGQGPEFLTYFQNEAQLEKSRLLSDRFSAERPKGSFSTLEIQRTEQGDSAMYLCASSLGQVLNTEAFFGQGTRLTVV.

The chain combines TRBV9 with TRBJ2-6, with TRBD1 identical over 9 bases. Germline V gives CDR1 SGDLS, CDR2 YYNGEE. This CDR3 contains 20 residues. Trimming cost V 0 bases and J 4 bases; bases outside gene matches: 14. The CDR3 bases are TGTGCCAGCAGCGTAGTAATAGGGACAGGGACCTCTCGGGGGGCCAACGTCCTGACTTTC. Protein: CASSVVIGTGTSRGANVLTF.

This sequence joins TRBV14 and TRBJ2-1; perhaps TRBD2 as D (6 bases). CDR1 and CDR2 (germline): SGHDN, FVKESK. Trimming left V 1 base short and J 6 bases short, with 13 bases between. The CDR3 spans 15 residues. The CDR3: CASSQAAGGGNEQFF. CDR3 DNA sequence: TGTGCCAGCAGCCAAGCAGCGGGTGGCGGCAATGAGCAGTTCTTC. The entire variable domain, with the rest obtained from reference TRBV14 and TRBJ2-1, is as follows: EAGVTQFPSHSVIEKGQTVTLRCDPISGHDNLYWYRRVMGKEIKFLLHFVKESKQDESGMPNNRFLAERTGGTYSTLKVQPAELEDSGVYFCASSQAAGGGNEQFFGPGTRLTVL.

V usage is TRBV10-2 and J usage is TRBJ2-5; D ambiguous. This CDR3 has 13 amino acids. Germline V gene data show CDR1 as WSHSY and CDR2 as SAAADI. V lost 4 bases, J lost 5 bases, and 11 bases lay in between. The CDR3 DNA follows: TGCGCCAGCAGTGTGGCAGGCCGGGAGACCCAGTACTTC. As protein: CASSVAGRETQYF.

The chain couples TRBV7-9 to TRBJ1-6, with a tentative D call TRBD1 (5 bases). The germline V gene encodes CDR1 SEHNR and CDR2 FQNEAQ (reference sequence). V was trimmed by 4 bases and J by 8 bases, leaving 12 bases between them. This CDR3 comprises 14 residues. The CDR3 spells CASSSWGEDSPLHF. The CDR3 DNA follows: TGTGCCAGCAGCTCCTGGGGGGAGGATTCACCCCTCCACTTT.

The rearrangement links TRBV7-9 to TRBJ2-7; 8 nucleotides match TRBD2. V was pared by 0 bases and J by 3 bases, with 7 bases of the junction left unmatched. The CDR3 sequence is 16 residues long. Germline V gene lookup returns CDR1 SEHNR and CDR2 FQNEAQ (reference sequence). The DNA of the CDR3 is TGTGCCAGCAGCTTAGCGGAAGCGGGGGAGCTCTACGAGCAGTACTTC. As protein: CASSLAEAGELYEQYF.

This clone was seen a few times. The chain links TRBV7-6 to TRBJ1-1, with TRBD1 as a possible D gene (5 bases). The CDR3 extends over 13 amino acids. V shed 5 bases and J shed 11 bases, with 18 bases lying between them. CDR1 is SGHVS and CDR2 is FNYEAQ in the germline V gene. Here the CDR3 reads CASSARRGLDAFF. In DNA, the CDR3 is TGTGCCAGCAGCGCAAGGCGGGGGTTGGACGCTTTCTTT.

The rearrangement joins TRBV5-4 to TRBJ1-1, with D uncertain. The CDR3 covers 14 residues. Trimming removed 2 bases from V and 1 base from J, with 9 bases in between. CDR1 is SGHNT and CDR2 is YYREEE in the germline V gene (reference sequence). In DNA, the CDR3 is TGTGCCAGCAGCTTCGTTAACGGGAACACTGAAGCTTTCTTT. Translation: CASSFVNGNTEAFF.

The chain has TRBV19 and TRBJ1-1, with 7 bases aligning to TRBD1. This CDR3 comprises 14 residues. Germline V gene lookup returns CDR1 LNHDA and CDR2 SQIVND (reference sequence). V was clipped by 10 bases and J by 3 bases; unmatched bases: 11. CDR3 protein: CAIRRDRRDTEAFF. The CDR3 DNA is TGTGCCATCCGCCGGGACAGAAGGGACACTGAAGCTTTCTTT.

J is TRBJ1-1 and V is TRBV6-5; D gene ambiguous. Germline values: CDR1 MNHEY, CDR2 SVGAGI. This CDR3 has 14 residues. The V gene lost 4 bases and the J gene lost 6 bases, with 15 bases spanning the gap. The CDR3 nucleotides are TGTGCCAGCAGTTTTGAGGCCGAGTATGCTGAAGCTTTCTTT. This translates into CASSFEAEYAEAFF.

V usage is TRBV4-1 and J usage is TRBJ2-7, with D possibly being TRBD2 (6 bases). The CDR3 length is 15 residues. Germline CDR1 and CDR2: MGHRA and YSYEKL. The ends were cut back, 2 bases at V and 7 bases at J, with 18 bases in the middle. Here the CDR3 DNA reads TGCGCCAGCAGCCAAATAGCAGGGACTGAAGGAGAGCAGTACTTC. This codes for CASSQIAGTEGEQYF.

The chain links TRBV4-3 to TRBJ2-1; 8 bases are a match to TRBD1. The CDR3 runs to 16 residues. Germline values: CDR1 LGHNA, CDR2 YSLEER. The V gene end was trimmed by 3 bases and the J gene end by 1 base; junction bases not matched to a gene: 5. CDR3 sequence reads: CASSQYQGASYNEQFF. The CDR3 bases are TGCGCCAGCAGCCAGTACCAGGGGGCTTCCTACAATGAGCAGTTCTTC.

The V and J genes are TRBV5-1 and TRBJ1-5; D uncertain. The germline gives CDR1 SGHRS, CDR2 YFSETQ. The CDR3 totals 14 residues. Trimming shortened V by 0 bases and J by 3 bases, and 7 bases separated the two germline ends. The CDR3 loop is CASSLDSPNQPQHF. The CDR3 DNA reads TGCGCCAGCAGCTTGGACAGCCCCAATCAGCCCCAGCATTTT. Variable domain in full (rest from reference TRBV5-1 and TRBJ1-5): KAGVTQTPRYLIKTRGQQVTLSCSPISGHRSVSWYQQTPGQGLQFLFEYFSETQRNKGNFPGRFSGRQFSNSRSEMNVSTLELGDSALYLCASSLDSPNQPQHFGDGTRLSIL.

The V gene is TRBV5-4, the J gene TRBJ1-6; no reliable D call. Germline lookup yields CDR1 SGHNT and CDR2 YYREEE (reference sequence). This CDR3 has 17 amino acids. The V end lost 3 bases, the J end lost 4 bases, and 17 bases lay between the germline ends. The CDR3 nucleotides read TGTGCCAGCAGCTCCGCCACCTCAGGCTCGTATAATTCACCCCTCCACTTT. As protein: CASSSATSGSYNSPLHF.

V usage is TRBV18 and J usage is TRBJ1-2; D may be TRBD1 (5 bases). Germline CDR1 and CDR2: KGHSH and LQKENI. V gave up 1 base and J gave up 0 bases, with 6 bases separating them. This CDR3 contains 14 residues. DNA for the CDR3: TGTGCCAGCTCACCACTACAGGCTAACTATGGCTACACCTTC. Its protein is CASSPLQANYGYTF.

This chain uses TRBV9 with TRBJ2-7, with 7 bases aligning to TRBD2. Germline CDR1 and CDR2: SGDLS and YYNGEE. V was clipped by 4 bases and J by 1 base; unmatched bases: 11. The CDR3 covers 16 residues. This CDR3 reads CASSPSTTSLSYEQYF. The CDR3 DNA reads TGTGCCAGCAGCCCGAGTACGACTAGCTTATCCTACGAGCAGTACTTC. Based on the CDR3 plus reference TRBV9 and TRBJ2-7, the full variable domain is DSGVTQTPKHLITATGQRVTLRCSPRSGDLSVYWYQQSLDQGLQFLIQYYNGEERAKGNILERFSAQQFPDLHSELNLSSLELGDSALYFCASSPSTTSLSYEQYFGPGTRLTVT.